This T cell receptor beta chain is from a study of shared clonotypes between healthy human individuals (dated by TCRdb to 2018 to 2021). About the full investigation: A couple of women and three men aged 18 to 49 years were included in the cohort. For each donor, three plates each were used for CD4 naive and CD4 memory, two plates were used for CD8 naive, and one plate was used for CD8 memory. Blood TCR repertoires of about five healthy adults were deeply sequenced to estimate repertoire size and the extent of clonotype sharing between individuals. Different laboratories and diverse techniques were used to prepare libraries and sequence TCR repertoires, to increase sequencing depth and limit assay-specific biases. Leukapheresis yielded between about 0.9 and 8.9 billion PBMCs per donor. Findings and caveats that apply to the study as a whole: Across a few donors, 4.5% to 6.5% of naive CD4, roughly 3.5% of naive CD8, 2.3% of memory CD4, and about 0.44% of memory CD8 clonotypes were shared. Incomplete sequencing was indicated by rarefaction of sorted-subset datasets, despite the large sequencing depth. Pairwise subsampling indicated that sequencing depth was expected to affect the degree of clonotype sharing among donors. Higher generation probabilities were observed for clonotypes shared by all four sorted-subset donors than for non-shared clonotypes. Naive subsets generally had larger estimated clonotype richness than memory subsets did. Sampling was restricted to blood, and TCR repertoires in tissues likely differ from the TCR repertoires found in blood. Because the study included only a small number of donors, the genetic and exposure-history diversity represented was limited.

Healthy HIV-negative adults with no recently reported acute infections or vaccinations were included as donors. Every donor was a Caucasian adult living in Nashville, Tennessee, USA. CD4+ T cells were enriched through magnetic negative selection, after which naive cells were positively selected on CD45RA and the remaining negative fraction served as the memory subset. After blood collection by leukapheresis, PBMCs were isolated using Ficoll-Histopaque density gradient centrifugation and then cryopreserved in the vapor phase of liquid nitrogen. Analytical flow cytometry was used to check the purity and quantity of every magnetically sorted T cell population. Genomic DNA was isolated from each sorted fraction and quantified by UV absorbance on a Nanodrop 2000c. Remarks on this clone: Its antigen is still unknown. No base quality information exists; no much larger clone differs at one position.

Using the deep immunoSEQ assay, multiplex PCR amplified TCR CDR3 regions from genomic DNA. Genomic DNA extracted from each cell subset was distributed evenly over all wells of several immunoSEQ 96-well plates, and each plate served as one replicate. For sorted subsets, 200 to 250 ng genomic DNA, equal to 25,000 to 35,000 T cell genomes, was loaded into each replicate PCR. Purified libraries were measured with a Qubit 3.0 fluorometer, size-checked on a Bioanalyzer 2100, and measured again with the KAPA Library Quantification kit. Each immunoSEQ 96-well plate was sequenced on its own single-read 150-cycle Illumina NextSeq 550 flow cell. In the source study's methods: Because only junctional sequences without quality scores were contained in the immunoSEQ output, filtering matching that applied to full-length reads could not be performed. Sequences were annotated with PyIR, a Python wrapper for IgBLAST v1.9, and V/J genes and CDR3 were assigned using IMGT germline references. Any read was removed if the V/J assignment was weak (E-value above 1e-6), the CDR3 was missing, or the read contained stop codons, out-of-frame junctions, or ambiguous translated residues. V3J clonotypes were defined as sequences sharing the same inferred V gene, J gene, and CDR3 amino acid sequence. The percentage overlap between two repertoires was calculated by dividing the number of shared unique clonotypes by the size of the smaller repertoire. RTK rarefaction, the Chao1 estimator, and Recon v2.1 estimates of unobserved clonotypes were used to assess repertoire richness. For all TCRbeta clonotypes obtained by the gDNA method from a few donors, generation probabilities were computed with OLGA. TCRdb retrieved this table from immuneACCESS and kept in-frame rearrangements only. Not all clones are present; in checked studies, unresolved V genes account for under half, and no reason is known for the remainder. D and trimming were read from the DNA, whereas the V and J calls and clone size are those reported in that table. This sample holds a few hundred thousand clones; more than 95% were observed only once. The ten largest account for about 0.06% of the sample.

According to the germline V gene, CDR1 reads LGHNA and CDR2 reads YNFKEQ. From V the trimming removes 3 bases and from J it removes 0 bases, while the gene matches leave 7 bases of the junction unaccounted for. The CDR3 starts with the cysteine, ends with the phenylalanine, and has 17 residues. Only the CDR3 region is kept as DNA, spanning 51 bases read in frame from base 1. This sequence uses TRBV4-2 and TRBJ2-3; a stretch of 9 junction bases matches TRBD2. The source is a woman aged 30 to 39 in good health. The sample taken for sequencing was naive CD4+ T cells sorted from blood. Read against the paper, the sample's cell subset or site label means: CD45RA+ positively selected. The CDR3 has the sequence CASSQLSSGKSTDTQYF. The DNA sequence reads TGTGCCAGCAGCCAGCTCTCTAGCGGGAAAAGCACAGATACGCAGTATTTT.